This TCR beta chain was sequenced in a study of blood T cell repertoires in COVID-19. Turning to the study itself: Whether acute or convalescent, the COVID-19 samples came from the United States, Italy and Spain.

Participants were aged about 18 to 90 years, lived in over 20 US areas, and enrolled virtually. The trim removed 5 bases at V and 7 bases at J, leaving 11 bases unmatched. CDR1 and CDR2 from the germline V gene are SGHAT and FQNNGV. This CDR3 region has 16 residues. Repertoires were generated with immunoSEQ multiplex PCR, while TCRdb's copy carries only in-frame clones and drops some. The sample has approximately 280,000 clones; around 89% are singletons. The chain combines TRBV11-2 with TRBJ2-2; 9 bases match TRBD1. This receptor was taken from a woman aged 18-30 years with acute COVID-19. The sequenced material came from PBMCs or T cells enriched from blood (not recorded which). This CDR3 reads CASSTRLGQGIGELFF. The CDR3 bases are TGTGCCAGCAGCACGCGACTGGGACAGGGCATCGGGGAGCTGTTTTTT.